The 16 T cell receptor beta chains presented below share a single source sample, sequenced in a study of T-cell reconstitution after alpha-beta-depleted transplantation in children (dated by TCRdb to about 2016). The protocol used for the library was PCR. Instrument on record: Illumina HiSeq 2500. To normalize quantification of the TCRbeta repertoire, the TCR libraries were built with molecular barcoding that relied on unique molecular identifiers. Using fastp at Q25 and MiXCR, TCRdb reprocessed the public reads and kept productive beta chains. One record per CDR3 amino acid sequence lists the most common genes and DNA. Present in this sample are hundreds of thousands of distinct CDR3 sequences, about 8.4% of which were seen just once. The ten largest clones take up 35% to 40% of the sample. Read against the paper, the sample's treatment or condition label means: allogeneic hematopoietic cell transplantation with graft depleted of TCRalphabeta T cells and CD19 B cells.

Sequences were derived from PBMCs, mostly from graft donor cells, sampled 360 days after TCRalphabeta/CD19-depleted stem cell transplant. Receptor source: a male patient between 2 and 10 years old who had a stem cell transplant for acute myeloid leukemia, so the T cells may come from the graft donor.

There are a few counts of this clonotype. The chain has TRBV4-3 and TRBJ2-1; maybe TRBD1 (6 bases). The germline V gene encodes CDR1 LGHNA and CDR2 YSLEER. Trimming took 0 bases from V and 0 from J, leaving 12 bases between them. This CDR3 comprises 17 residues. For the CDR3, the DNA is TGCGCCAGCAGCCAAGACCCCGGACAGTACTCCTACAATGAGCAGTTCTTC. Translated: CASSQDPGQYSYNEQFF.

The CDR3 protein is CASSQDSEGYQPQHF. The CDR3 DNA follows: TGCGCCAGCAGCCAAGACAGCGAGGGGTATCAGCCCCAGCATTTT. This chain links TRBV4-3 with TRBJ1-5; perhaps TRBD1 as D (5 bases). The germline CDR1 and CDR2 sequences are LGHNA and YSLEER. The V gene lost 0 bases and the J gene lost 5 bases, with 11 bases spanning the gap. The length of the CDR3 is 15 residues.

This rearrangement joins TRBV18 to TRBJ2-3; TRBD1 might be the D (5 bases). The V gene's germline CDR1 is KGHSH and CDR2 LQKENI. V was cut by 7 bases and J by 0 bases, with 14 bases left in between. CDR3 length equals 15 residues. The CDR3 protein is CASLSRTTSTDTQYF. The CDR3 DNA reads TGTGCCAGCTTGAGCAGGACAACTAGCACAGATACGCAGTATTTT.

This clonotype was counted ten times or more. The chain uses TRBV12-3 or TRBV12-4 and TRBJ1-3; D not certain. The V end was cut by 5 bases, the J end by 0 bases, with 8 bases between. The CDR3 covers 14 residues. CDR3 sequence: CASSPSFSGNTIYF. CDR3 nucleotide sequence: TGTGCCAGCAGTCCCTCGTTCTCTGGAAACACCATATATTTT.

Comment on this clonotype: One end of the junction does not line up with germline, which may come from a read error. The chain has TRBV7-9 and TRBJ1-2, with a weak D call TRBD1 (5 bases). Looked up from germline, CDR1 is SEHNR and CDR2 is FQNEAQ (reference sequence). The CDR3 is made up of 11 amino acids. CDR3 DNA sequence: TGTGCCAGCAGCCCCCTGGGGCAGGCGGCCTTC. This codes for CASSPLGQAAF.

This chain connects TRBV20-1 to TRBJ2-5; no firm D call. In germline, CDR1 is DFQATT, CDR2 SNEGSKA (reference sequence). The V end was cut by 4 bases, the J end by 5 bases, with 14 bases between. CDR3 length equals 13 residues. The CDR3 is CSAMNRVRETQYF. The CDR3 DNA reads TGCAGTGCTATGAATAGGGTGAGGGAGACCCAGTACTTC.

This clonotype occurred a few times. This chain connects TRBV30 to TRBJ2-1; 8 bases line up with TRBD2. With 3 bases clipped from V and 13 bases from J, the junction kept 8 bases outside the gene matches. CDR3 length: 12 residues. The germline CDR1 and CDR2 sequences are GTSNPN and SVGIG (reference sequence). The CDR3 sequence: CAWSPVLAGQFF. In DNA, the CDR3 is TGTGCCTGGAGCCCGGTTCTAGCGGGCCAGTTCTTC.

V usage is TRBV20-1 and J usage is TRBJ2-1; tentatively, D is TRBD2 (5 bases). The CDR3 totals 15 residues. Between the trimmed V and J ends, which lost 0 bases and 6 bases, there was a span of 15 bases. From germline, CDR1 is DFQATT and CDR2 SNEGSKA (reference sequence). The CDR3 is CSARDRGVLGNEQFF. The DNA for the CDR3 is TGCAGTGCTAGAGATCGGGGAGTTCTCGGCAATGAGCAGTTCTTC.

In its sample, this clonotype was seen a few times. The rearrangement uses TRBV29-1 and TRBJ2-2; 9 nucleotides line up with TRBD1. J gave up 3 bases and V 7 bases, and 3 bases lay outside the gene matches. Looked up from germline, CDR1 is SQVTM and CDR2 is ANQGSEA. The CDR3 has 13 amino acids. The CDR3 region has the DNA TGCAGCGGAGGGACAGGGTACACCGGGGAGCTGTTTTTT. This gives the protein CSGGTGYTGELFF.

This clonotype was detected only a few times. The CDR3 nucleotides read TGTGCCAGCAGTTGGGATAATTGGTGGGGACGGCCAAGTGAGCAGTTCTTC. This translates into CASSWDNWWGRPSEQFF. This chain joins TRBV27 and TRBJ2-1; either TRBD1 or TRBD2 may supply D (5 bases each). Between the trimmed V and J ends, which lost 4 bases and 9 bases, there was a span of 25 bases. The CDR3 length is 17 residues. Germline CDR1 is MNHEY and CDR2 is SMNVEV (reference sequence).

Ten or more counts support this clonotype. V and J are TRBV6-7 and TRBJ2-1, with D hard to call. TRBV6-7 is an open reading frame whose function is uncertain. The CDR3 totals 17 residues. V gave up 0 bases and J gave up 2 bases, with 14 bases separating them. The CDR3 sequence: CASSYSYRLITYNEQFF. The CDR3 DNA is TGTGCCAGCAGTTACTCGTATCGCCTAATAACCTACAATGAGCAGTTCTTC.

This clonotype was found many times. The rearrangement uses TRBV5-1 and TRBJ2-3; D is unresolved. V was shortened by 3 bases and J by 0 bases, with 8 bases between the two germline ends. The CDR3 extends over 14 amino acids. CDR1 is SGHRS and CDR2 is YFSETQ in the germline V gene. Here the CDR3 DNA reads TGCGCCAGCAGCTCCCTTGACAGCACAGATACGCAGTATTTT. The encoded protein is CASSSLDSTDTQYF.

There are many counts of this clonotype. CDR3 sequence reads: CASSLGASLYTDEQFF. The DNA for the CDR3 is TGTGCCAGCAGCTTAGGTGCTAGCTTGTATACTGATGAGCAGTTCTTC. This chain connects TRBV7-2 to TRBJ2-1; maybe TRBD2 (5 bases). In germline, CDR1 is SGHTA, CDR2 FQGNSA. This CDR3 has 16 amino acids. V was cut by 1 base and J by 8 bases, with 18 bases left in between.

The chain uses TRBV6-5 and TRBJ2-3; D not certain. Trimming stripped 2 bases from V and 0 bases from J, with 6 bases between. The CDR3 covers 14 residues. The germline V gene has CDR1 MNHEY and CDR2 SVGAGI. Here the CDR3 reads CASSYAYSTDTQYF. CDR3 in DNA: TGTGCCAGCAGTTACGCCTACAGCACAGATACGCAGTATTTT.

This clonotype appeared a few times. This rearrangement joins TRBV5-1 to TRBJ2-1; 12 bases are a match to TRBD2. CDR1 SGHRS and CDR2 YFSETQ come from the germline V gene. Trimming cost V 0 bases and J 6 bases; bases outside gene matches: 7. The CDR3 has 17 amino acids. The CDR3 nucleotides read TGCGCCAGCAGCTTGGCCGCTAGCGGGGGGGCTGGCAATGAGCAGTTCTTC. This codes for CASSLAASGGAGNEQFF.

The rearrangement uses TRBV5-5 and TRBJ2-7, with 8 bases identical to TRBD1. The CDR3 runs 15 residues. Germline V gene sequence: CDR1 SGHKS, CDR2 YYEKEE (reference sequence). With 1 base clipped from V and 2 bases from J, the junction kept 5 bases outside the gene matches. In DNA, the CDR3 is TGTGCCAGCAGCTTGCAAGGACAGGGAACCTACGAGCAGTACGTC. The encoded protein is CASSLQGQGTYEQYV.